The rows below give T cell receptor beta chains drawn from one sample of a study of T cells in Graves' hyperthyroidism and ophthalmopathy. TCRdb processed the multiplex PCR reads anew with MiXCR; each CDR3 protein has one entry. This table holds just over 550,000 distinct CDR3 sequences, about half found once. Sequencing used peripheral blood or thyroid tissue (not recorded which). These receptors were obtained from a woman under 30 with Graves' hyperthyroidism. Both conserved end residues are part of each CDR3. The order of the fields is D gene, clone size, V gene, J gene, CDR3 DNA, CDR3 protein. The D gene is left open where the match is weak. The listing skips clone size in some rows; elsewhere it reads once, few, many or a size class.

>NA|NA|TRBV7-2|TRBJ2-5
TGTGCCAGCAGCCCGGGCCTGAGTAAAGAGACCCAGTACTTC
CASSPGLSKETQYF
>NA|NA|TRBV24-1|TRBJ1-2
TGTGCCACCAGCACCGGGGGCTACACCTTC
CATSTGGYTF
>NA|NA|TRBV29-1|TRBJ1-3
TGCAGCACAAGGGACCCTGGAAACACCATATACTTT
CSTRDPGNTIYF
>NA|NA|TRBV24-1|TRBJ2-7
TGTGCCAGCAGCTTAGTTGGGACACGCTCAGAGCAGTACTTC
CASSLVGTRSEQYF
>NA|NA|TRBV19|TRBJ1-5
TGTGCCAGCTCACCATCACCTCAGGCGGGACTCCAGCCCCAGCATTTT
CASSPSPQAGLQPQHF
>NA|few|TRBV10-3|TRBJ1-5
TGTGCCAGCAGTTGGCTAACGAATCAGCCCCAGCATTTT
CASSWLTNQPQHF
>TRBD2|many|TRBV10-3|TRBJ2-7
TGTGCCATCAAAACGACTAGCGGGCCTTCCTACGAGCAGTACTTC
CAIKTTSGPSYEQYF
>NA|many|TRBV2|TRBJ2-7
TGTGCCAGCAGTGAAGGGCTTGCCTACGAGCAGTACTTC
CASSEGLAYEQYF
>TRBD1|NA|TRBV10-3|TRBJ1-6
TGTGCCAGCACCCAGACAGGGAATAATTCACCCCTCCACTTT
CASTQTGNNSPLHF
>NA|few|TRBV19|TRBJ2-7
TGTGCCAGTAGTATGCCCGAAACCTACGAGCAGTACTTC
CASSMPETYEQYF
>TRBD1|few|TRBV19|TRBJ1-1
TGCGCCAGCAGCCCCGGGACAGGGGAGCGAGGCACTGAAGCTTTCTTT
CASSPGTGERGTEAFF
>NA|many|TRBV24-1|TRBJ2-5
TGTGCCACCAGTGATGTCGGGGACCAAGAGACCCAGTACTTC
CATSDVGDQETQYF
>NA|NA|TRBV2|TRBJ2-2
TGTGCCAGCAGTTATGGTTCGTCGGCCGGGGAGCTGTTTTTT
CASSYGSSAGELFF
>NA|NA|TRBV2|TRBJ1-5
TGTGCCAGCAGTTCACGGACCGGACGGGGTCAGCCCCAGCATTTT
CASSSRTGRGQPQHF
>NA|few|TRBV7-9|TRBJ2-2
TGTGCTAGCAGCTTTGGGACGGGGAACACCGGGGAGCTGTTTTTT
CASSFGTGNTGELFF
>NA|once|TRBV10-2|TRBJ2-7
TGCGCCAGCAGTGATTACAGGGTCTACGAGCAGTACTTC
CASSDYRVYEQYF
>NA|few|TRBV9|TRBJ1-1
TGTGCCAGCGGAGCGGGCAGGGCGGCTGAAGCTTTCTTT
CASGAGRAAEAFF
>TRBD1|NA|TRBV29-1|TRBJ1-6
TGCAGCGTTGGAGTTTCAGGGGGCTCTAATAATTCACCCCTCCACTTT
CSVGVSGGSNNSPLHF
>TRBD1|many|TRBV2|TRBJ1-2
TGTGCCAGCATTCGGGACAGAGGCTATGGCTACACCTTC
CASIRDRGYGYTF
>TRBD1|NA|TRBV9|TRBJ2-7
TGTGCCAGCACTGACGACAGGGGCTCCTACGAGCAGTACTTC
CASTDDRGSYEQYF
>NA|few|TRBV7-8|TRBJ1-4
TGTGCCAGCAGCCCTAGGGGGTGGTTGGAAAAACTGTTTTTT
CASSPRGWLEKLFF
>TRBD1|few|TRBV2|TRBJ2-2
TGTGCCAGCAGCCGGACAGGGCACACCGGGGAGCTGTTTTTT
CASSRTGHTGELFF
>TRBD2|NA|TRBV7-9|TRBJ2-5
TGCGCCAGCAGCCAACTCCCCGGGACTAGCGGACAAGAGACCCAGTACTTC
CASSQLPGTSGQETQYF
>NA|NA|TRBV7-9|TRBJ1-3
TGTGCCAGCAGCCAAGTTGAAAGGGCTGGAAACACCATATATTTT
CASSQVERAGNTIYF
>NA|NA|TRBV7-8|TRBJ2-7
TGTGCCAGCAGCTTAGAGGCAGGGGCCCACGAGCAGTACTTC
CASSLEAGAHEQYF
>TRBD1|NA|TRBV24-1|TRBJ1-3
TGTGCCACCCCTCCTAGGATAGGGGGCGGAAGTGGAAACACCATATATTTT
CATPPRIGGGSGNTIYF
>TRBD1|few|TRBV5-4|TRBJ1-5
TGCGCCAGCAGCCAAGCGACAGGGATAGGCAATCAGCCCCAGCATTTT
CASSQATGIGNQPQHF
>NA|NA|TRBV24-1|TRBJ2-2
TGTGCCAGCCAACTTAACACCGGGGAGCTGTTTTTT
CASQLNTGELFF
>NA|many|TRBV10-3|TRBJ1-5
TGTGCCATCTGTCAGGGGCCGGGGTCGCCCCAGCATTTT
CAICQGPGSPQHF
>NA|NA|TRBV20-1|TRBJ1-1
TGCAGTGCTAGAAGGAGCGAGGTCGCGCCCGCTGAAGCTTTCTTT
CSARRSEVAPAEAFF
>NA|NA|TRBV7-8|TRBJ2-2
TGTGCCAGCAGCCAAGAGGCCGCGAACACCGGGGAGCTGTTTTTT
CASSQEAANTGELFF
>NA|NA|TRBV9|TRBJ2-5
TGTGCCAGCAGCGTAGAGGAAGCGCAAGAGACCCAGTACTTC
CASSVEEAQETQYF
>NA|NA|TRBV20-1|TRBJ1-3
TGCAGTGCTAGACCAGGGGCGGCTGGAAACACCATATATTTT
CSARPGAAGNTIYF
>NA|many|TRBV24-1|TRBJ1-4
TGTGCCACCGGGGAGGGGCGCGGTGAAAAACTGTTTTTT
CATGEGRGEKLFF
>NA|NA|TRBV13|TRBJ1-4
TGTGCCAGCGGTCCCTCAGGGGAAGCTAATGAAAAACTGTTTTTT
CASGPSGEANEKLFF
>TRBD1|NA|TRBV10-3|TRBJ1-5
TGTGCCAGCAGTGAAGCTAGGGGGCAAGGCAATCAGCCCCAGCATTTT
CASSEARGQGNQPQHF
>NA|NA|TRBV29-1|TRBJ2-3
TGCAGCGCGCGGGAACCGCAGACAGATACGCAGTATTTT
CSAREPQTDTQYF
>TRBD1|many|TRBV5-1|TRBJ1-6
TGCGCCAGCAGCTTGGAAGGACAGGGGAAACACTTT
CASSLEGQGKHF
>NA|NA|TRBV5-5|TRBJ1-4
TGTGCCAGCAGCCAAGCAGTTACTAATGAAAAACTGTTTTTT
CASSQAVTNEKLFF
>TRBD1|NA|TRBV10-3|TRBJ1-4
TGTGCCATCAGTGAAGTTCAGGGGGCTGAAAAACTGTTTTTT
CAISEVQGAEKLFF
>TRBD2|NA|TRBV29-1|TRBJ2-7
TGCAGCGTTGAATTGGGACTAGCGAGTCCCTACGAGCAGTACTTC
CSVELGLASPYEQYF
>TRBD2|few|TRBV20-1|TRBJ2-7
TGCAGTGCTAGAGTGGGGCTAGCGGGAGACGAGCAGTACTTC
CSARVGLAGDEQYF
>NA|NA|TRBV25-1|TRBJ1-2
TGTGCCAGCAGCCAAGAGCCCTTCGAGGGCTATGGCTACACCTTC
CASSQEPFEGYGYTF
>NA|once|TRBV7-2|TRBJ1-5
TGTGCCAGCAGCGAAAAAGTATATAGCAATCAGCCCCAGCATTTT
CASSEKVYSNQPQHF
>NA|NA|TRBV5-1|TRBJ2-2
TGCGCCAGCAGCTTGCGGACTGCGATCACCGGGGAGCTGTTTTTT
CASSLRTAITGELFF
>NA|many|TRBV25-1|TRBJ1-4
TGTGCCAGCAGCTCTCGGAAGAGGAATGAAAAACTGTTTTTT
CASSSRKRNEKLFF
>TRBD1|few|TRBV11-1|TRBJ1-4
TGTGCCAGCAGCTTGGGCGCCGGGACAGAAGGAGAAAAACTGTTTTTT
CASSLGAGTEGEKLFF
>NA|few|TRBV2|TRBJ1-2
TGTGCCAGCAGTGTTGGAGGGGCGGGCTACACCTTC
CASSVGGAGYTF
>NA|many|TRBV15|TRBJ1-2
TGTGCCACCAGCAGAGATGTGAATTCTGGTGGCTACACCTTC
CATSRDVNSGGYTF
>NA|NA|TRBV20-1|TRBJ1-2
TGCAGTGTTAGAACAACCTATGGCTACACCTTC
CSVRTTYGYTF
>TRBD1|NA|TRBV29-1|TRBJ2-5
TGCAGCGTTGAGGACAGGATCCAAGAGACCCAGTACTTC
CSVEDRIQETQYF
>NA|NA|TRBV7-2|TRBJ1-1
TGTGCCAGCAGCTTAGAAAGGGGACCTAGTCCAGCTTTCTTT
CASSLERGPSPAFF
>NA|few|TRBV7-9|TRBJ2-2
TGTGCCAGCAGCTTCGAAAGGGCTACGAACACCGGGGAGCTGTTTTTT
CASSFERATNTGELFF